This TCR beta chain stems from a study of cytomegalovirus exposure and HLA in healthy donors. V lost 3 bases to trimming and J lost 2 bases, with 10 bases between them. CDR3 length equals 15 residues. Germline V lookup: CDR1 KGHSH, CDR2 LQKENI. The PCR ran on 60 Vbeta and 13 Jbeta primers. Sequencing was performed with immunoSEQ multiplex PCR; in TCRdb, only in-frame clones are kept and a portion is missing. The sample's table shows approximately 110,000 clones. The sequenced sample consisted of PBMCs. The TCR sequence derives from a man younger than 30 in good health and CMV-seronegative. The chain carries TRBV18 and TRBJ2-2, with unresolved D. CDR3 DNA: TGTGCCAGCTCACCGATCCCGGGTAACACCGGGGAGCTGTTTTTT. This codes for CASSPIPGNTGELFF.